These T cell receptor beta chains were read from a single sample in a study of control samples from healthy donors and cancer patients. Data came from immunoSEQ multiplex PCR; TCRdb stores just in-frame clones and leaves some out. Of almost 90,000 clones in the sample, roughly 86% were seen once. What was sequenced was blood. These receptors came from a man aged 25 to 40 in good health. Both conserved end residues are part of each CDR3. A D gene is named only where the DNA matches it firmly. Clone size is shown for a subset of rows, as once, few, many or a class of expanded clone.

TRBJ2-1,NA,TRBD1,TRBV11-3,TGTGCCAGCAGTGATCGAGACAGGGACCCCTACAATGAGCAGTTCTTC,CASSDRDRDPYNEQFF
TRBJ1-1,NA,TRBD1,TRBV4-1,TGCGCCAGCAGCCAAGGGAGGGGGCTTGAAGCTTTCTTT,CASSQGRGLEAFF
TRBJ1-5,NA,NA,TRBV6-2/TRBV6-3,TGTGCCAGCAGTTACGGGCAGAATAGCAATCAGCCCCAGCATTTT,CASSYGQNSNQPQHF
TRBJ1-1,NA,NA,TRBV18,TGTGCCAGCTCACCGTCCAGGGTGAACACTGAAGCTTTCTTT,CASSPSRVNTEAFF
TRBJ1-1,NA,NA,TRBV5-4,TGTGCCAGCAGCTTCCCGAACACTGAAGCTTTCTTT,CASSFPNTEAFF
TRBJ2-3,many,NA,TRBV29-1,TGCAGCGTTGATGGTAGTGACACAGATACGCAGTATTTT,CSVDGSDTDTQYF
TRBJ1-3,NA,TRBD1,TRBV29-1,TGCAGCGTTATGATTCAGGGGGTGAGAGGAAACACCATATATTTT,CSVMIQGVRGNTIYF
TRBJ2-5,NA,NA,TRBV3-1/TRBV3-2,TGTGCCAGCAGCCAAGATCTGGGGGGCGGGGAGACCCAGTACTTC,CASSQDLGGGETQYF
TRBJ2-1,NA,TRBD2,TRBV19,TGTGCCAGTACCCCTAGCGGGGGGATCTCCTACAATGAGCAGTTCTTC,CASTPSGGISYNEQFF
TRBJ1-2,NA,NA,TRBV4-1,TGCGCCAGCAGCCAATCTGGGTTTAACTATGGCTACACCTTC,CASSQSGFNYGYTF
TRBJ2-3,NA,NA,TRBV25-1,TGTGCCAGCAGTGGAGCACTGGCGGGGCTCACAGATACGCAGTATTTT,CASSGALAGLTDTQYF
TRBJ1-6,NA,NA,TRBV19,TGTGCCAGTAGCGACAGCTCCTATAATTCACCCCTCCACTTT,CASSDSSYNSPLHF
TRBJ2-5,NA,TRBD2,TRBV5-1,TGCGCCAGCAGGCCAGCGGGGGGTAATCAAGAGACCCAGTACTTC,CASRPAGGNQETQYF
TRBJ1-1,NA,NA,TRBV18,TGTGCCAGCTCACCGGGACTTTTCGCGAACACTGAAGCTTTCTTT,CASSPGLFANTEAFF
TRBJ2-1,NA,TRBD2,TRBV20-1,TGCAGTGCTAGTCGCGGTGGACTAGTCACCTACAATGAGCAGTTCTTC,CSASRGGLVTYNEQFF
TRBJ1-1,NA,TRBD1,TRBV11-3,TGTGCCAGCAGCTTAGAGGACAGGGTGTGTTTAGGCACTGAAGCTTTCTTT,CASSLEDRVCLGTEAFF
TRBJ1-6,NA,NA,TRBV9,TGTGCCAGCAGCGTAGGGAATTCACCCCTCCACTTT,CASSVGNSPLHF
TRBJ2-2,NA,NA,TRBV10-3,TGTGCCTGTTCTTGGGGGACGAACACCGGGGAGCTGTTTTTT,CACSWGTNTGELFF
TRBJ2-2,once,TRBD2,TRBV9,TGTGCCAGCAGCGCCACTAGCGGGGGGATTACCGGGGAGCTGTTTTTT,CASSATSGGITGELFF
TRBJ1-1,NA,TRBD1,TRBV28,TGTGCCAGCAGCAAGACAGGGGGAAGCACTGAAGCTTTCTTT,CASSKTGGSTEAFF
TRBJ2-5,NA,NA,TRBV4-1,TGCGCCAGCAGCCAAGGGGGGGCCGGTGAGACCCAGTACTTC,CASSQGGAGETQYF
TRBJ1-4,NA,NA,TRBV7-2,TGTGCCAGCAGCCCCCGGGGGGGTTATAATGAAAAACTGTTTTTT,CASSPRGGYNEKLFF
TRBJ2-3,few,TRBD1,TRBV12-5,TGTGCTAGTGGTTTGGCCCGGACAGGGGCGCATACGCAGTATTTT,CASGLARTGAHTQYF
TRBJ1-1,NA,NA,TRBV18,TGTGCCAGCTCACCACAGGGTATGGTCACTGAAGCTTTCTTT,CASSPQGMVTEAFF
TRBJ2-6,NA,NA,TRBV5-1,TGCGCCAGCAGCGACTACTCTGGGGCCAACGTCCTGACTTTC,CASSDYSGANVLTF
TRBJ2-3,NA,TRBD1,TRBV5-1,TGCGCCAGCACAGGACAGGGGATTCCAGATACGCAGTATTTT,CASTGQGIPDTQYF
TRBJ1-5,NA,TRBD1,TRBV4-1,TGCGCCAGCAGCCCCAAAGTCCCCGTACAGGGGGCCGGGGGCAATCAGCCCCAGCATTTT,CASSPKVPVQGAGGNQPQHF
TRBJ1-6,NA,NA,TRBV6-6,TGTGCCAGCAGTCCAGGGAGCTCACCCCTCCACTTT,CASSPGSSPLHF
TRBJ2-1,NA,NA,TRBV20-1,TGCAGTGCTAGAGACTACAATGAGCAGTTCTTC,CSARDYNEQFF
TRBJ1-1,medium-sized,NA,TRBV27,TGTGCCAGCAGTCTACAGGGACACACTGAAGCTTTCTTT,CASSLQGHTEAFF
TRBJ2-1,NA,TRBD2,TRBV4-1,TGCGCCAGCAGCCCCCGGACTAGCGGGGGGGACCTTGAGGTGCAGTTCTTC,CASSPRTSGGDLEVQFF
TRBJ2-7,NA,NA,TRBV6-2/TRBV6-3,TGTGCCAGCAGCGAAGCGGGCGAGCAGTACTTC,CASSEAGEQYF
TRBJ1-6,NA,NA,TRBV11-2,TGTGCCAGCAGCTTAGGTCAGGGGTTTAGGACACCCCTCCACTTT,CASSLGQGFRTPLHF
TRBJ2-3,NA,NA,TRBV20-1,TGCAGTGCTAGTGTAGGGGCCTCAGATACGCAGTATTTT,CSASVGASDTQYF
TRBJ2-1,NA,NA,TRBV11-2,TGTGCCAGCAGCTTATATCGAAGGGGAGAGCAGTTCTTC,CASSLYRRGEQFF
TRBJ2-1,NA,NA,TRBV7-2,TGTGCCAGCGGCCAGGGCGGATACAATGAGCAGTTCTTC,CASGQGGYNEQFF
TRBJ1-2,NA,NA,TRBV27,TGTGCCAGCAGTTCCGTCAGGGTAAACTATGGCTACACCTTC,CASSSVRVNYGYTF
TRBJ2-5,NA,NA,TRBV7-7,TGTGCTAGCAGCTTAGCGCGTGCGGACCAAGAGACCCAGTACTTC,CASSLARADQETQYF
TRBJ1-1,few,NA,TRBV5-5,TGTGCCAGCAGCTTAAGCACTGAAGCTTTCTTT,CASSLSTEAFF
TRBJ2-5,NA,TRBD2,TRBV7-9,TGTGCCAGCAGCTTAGCGAAGCGGGGTAGAGAAGAGACCCAGTACTTC,CASSLAKRGREETQYF
TRBJ2-5,once,NA,TRBV2,TGTGCCAGCAGTGACTGGAGGAGGGAGACCCAGTACTTC,CASSDWRRETQYF
TRBJ1-1,NA,TRBD1,TRBV11-2,TGTGCCAGCAGCTTACAGGGGGTAGGTTTGTCTGAAGCTTTCTTT,CASSLQGVGLSEAFF
TRBJ1-2,NA,NA,TRBV9,TGTGCCAGCAGCGTAACAACCCTGACAGATCCCTATGGCTACACCTTC,CASSVTTLTDPYGYTF
TRBJ1-3,NA,NA,TRBV4-1,TGCGCCAGCAGCCCCTCCCCGACAGGCCCAGTTAGCTCTGGAAACACCATATATTTT,CASSPSPTGPVSSGNTIYF
TRBJ1-2,NA,NA,TRBV6-5,TGTGCCAGCAGTTACGGGTTTGGTCCTAACTATGGCTACACCTTC,CASSYGFGPNYGYTF
TRBJ2-3,NA,NA,TRBV5-1,TGCGCCAGCAGCCCGGACCATCCTAGCACAGATACGCAGTATTTT,CASSPDHPSTDTQYF